A selection of T cell receptor beta chains follows, all from one sample in a study of identical twins. TCRdb analysed the 5' RACE reads with MiXCR anew, one entry per CDR3 protein. Of 690,000 or so distinct CDR3 sequences listed, under 9% were seen once; the top ten hold 0.85% to 1%. These data were also reused for a study on yellow fever vaccine responses in identical twins.

Sequenced material: PBMCs. Receptor source: a woman under 30 in good health. The CDR3 runs from the conserved cysteine through the conserved F or W.

V,length,J,CDR3
TRBV12-3/TRBV12-4,15,TRBJ1-6,CASRRGFFGNSPLHF
TRBV7-9,16,TRBJ2-5,CASNRQKTTIQETQYF
TRBV4-3,13,TRBJ2-3,CASSQVASDTQYF
TRBV28,14,TRBJ2-7,CASIRGEHSHEQYF
TRBV27,15,TRBJ2-2,CASSKAGRGSGELFF
TRBV5-1,16,TRBJ2-3,CASSLGVTGGKDTQYF
TRBV11-2,15,TRBJ2-1,CASSRPGTLHNEQFF
TRBV3-1,19,TRBJ2-1,CASSQKTPFSGATYNEQFF
TRBV19,14,TRBJ2-5,CASSIEARRETQYF
TRBV3-1,16,TRBJ2-5,CASSQRTSGGAETQYF
TRBV3-1,15,TRBJ2-5,CASSQGTGGRKTQYF
TRBV12-3/TRBV12-4,13,TRBJ2-2,CASTNKATGELFF
TRBV28,16,TRBJ2-5,CASSLSPDTTQETQYF
TRBV4-3,13,TRBJ2-3,CASSHINTDTQYF
TRBV11-2,14,TRBJ2-4,CASSPGLAKNIQYF
TRBV6-2/TRBV6-3,17,TRBJ1-5,CASSYETGIYSNQPQHF
TRBV6-2/TRBV6-3,14,TRBJ2-3,CASRLAGGSDTQYF
TRBV27,17,TRBJ2-1,CASSLPNSGGAVNEQFF
TRBV20-1,15,TRBJ2-3,CSARDVETSTDTQYF
TRBV3-1,15,TRBJ2-5,CASSQASYPQETQYF
TRBV28,15,TRBJ2-7,CASSLDSDVLGEQYF
TRBV11-2,16,TRBJ2-7,CASSLVSGTGGYEQYF
TRBV7-2,14,TRBJ2-1,CASSLESSVNEQFF
TRBV19,16,TRBJ2-2,CASSMWGGADTGELFF
TRBV7-2,17,TRBJ2-3,CASSSHVRGGHTDTQYF
TRBV28,15,TRBJ2-1,CASSLWQGVVDEQFF
TRBV29-1,14,TRBJ2-5,CSVVSATTQETQYF
TRBV5-5,17,TRBJ1-5,CASSLSPGINSNQPQHF